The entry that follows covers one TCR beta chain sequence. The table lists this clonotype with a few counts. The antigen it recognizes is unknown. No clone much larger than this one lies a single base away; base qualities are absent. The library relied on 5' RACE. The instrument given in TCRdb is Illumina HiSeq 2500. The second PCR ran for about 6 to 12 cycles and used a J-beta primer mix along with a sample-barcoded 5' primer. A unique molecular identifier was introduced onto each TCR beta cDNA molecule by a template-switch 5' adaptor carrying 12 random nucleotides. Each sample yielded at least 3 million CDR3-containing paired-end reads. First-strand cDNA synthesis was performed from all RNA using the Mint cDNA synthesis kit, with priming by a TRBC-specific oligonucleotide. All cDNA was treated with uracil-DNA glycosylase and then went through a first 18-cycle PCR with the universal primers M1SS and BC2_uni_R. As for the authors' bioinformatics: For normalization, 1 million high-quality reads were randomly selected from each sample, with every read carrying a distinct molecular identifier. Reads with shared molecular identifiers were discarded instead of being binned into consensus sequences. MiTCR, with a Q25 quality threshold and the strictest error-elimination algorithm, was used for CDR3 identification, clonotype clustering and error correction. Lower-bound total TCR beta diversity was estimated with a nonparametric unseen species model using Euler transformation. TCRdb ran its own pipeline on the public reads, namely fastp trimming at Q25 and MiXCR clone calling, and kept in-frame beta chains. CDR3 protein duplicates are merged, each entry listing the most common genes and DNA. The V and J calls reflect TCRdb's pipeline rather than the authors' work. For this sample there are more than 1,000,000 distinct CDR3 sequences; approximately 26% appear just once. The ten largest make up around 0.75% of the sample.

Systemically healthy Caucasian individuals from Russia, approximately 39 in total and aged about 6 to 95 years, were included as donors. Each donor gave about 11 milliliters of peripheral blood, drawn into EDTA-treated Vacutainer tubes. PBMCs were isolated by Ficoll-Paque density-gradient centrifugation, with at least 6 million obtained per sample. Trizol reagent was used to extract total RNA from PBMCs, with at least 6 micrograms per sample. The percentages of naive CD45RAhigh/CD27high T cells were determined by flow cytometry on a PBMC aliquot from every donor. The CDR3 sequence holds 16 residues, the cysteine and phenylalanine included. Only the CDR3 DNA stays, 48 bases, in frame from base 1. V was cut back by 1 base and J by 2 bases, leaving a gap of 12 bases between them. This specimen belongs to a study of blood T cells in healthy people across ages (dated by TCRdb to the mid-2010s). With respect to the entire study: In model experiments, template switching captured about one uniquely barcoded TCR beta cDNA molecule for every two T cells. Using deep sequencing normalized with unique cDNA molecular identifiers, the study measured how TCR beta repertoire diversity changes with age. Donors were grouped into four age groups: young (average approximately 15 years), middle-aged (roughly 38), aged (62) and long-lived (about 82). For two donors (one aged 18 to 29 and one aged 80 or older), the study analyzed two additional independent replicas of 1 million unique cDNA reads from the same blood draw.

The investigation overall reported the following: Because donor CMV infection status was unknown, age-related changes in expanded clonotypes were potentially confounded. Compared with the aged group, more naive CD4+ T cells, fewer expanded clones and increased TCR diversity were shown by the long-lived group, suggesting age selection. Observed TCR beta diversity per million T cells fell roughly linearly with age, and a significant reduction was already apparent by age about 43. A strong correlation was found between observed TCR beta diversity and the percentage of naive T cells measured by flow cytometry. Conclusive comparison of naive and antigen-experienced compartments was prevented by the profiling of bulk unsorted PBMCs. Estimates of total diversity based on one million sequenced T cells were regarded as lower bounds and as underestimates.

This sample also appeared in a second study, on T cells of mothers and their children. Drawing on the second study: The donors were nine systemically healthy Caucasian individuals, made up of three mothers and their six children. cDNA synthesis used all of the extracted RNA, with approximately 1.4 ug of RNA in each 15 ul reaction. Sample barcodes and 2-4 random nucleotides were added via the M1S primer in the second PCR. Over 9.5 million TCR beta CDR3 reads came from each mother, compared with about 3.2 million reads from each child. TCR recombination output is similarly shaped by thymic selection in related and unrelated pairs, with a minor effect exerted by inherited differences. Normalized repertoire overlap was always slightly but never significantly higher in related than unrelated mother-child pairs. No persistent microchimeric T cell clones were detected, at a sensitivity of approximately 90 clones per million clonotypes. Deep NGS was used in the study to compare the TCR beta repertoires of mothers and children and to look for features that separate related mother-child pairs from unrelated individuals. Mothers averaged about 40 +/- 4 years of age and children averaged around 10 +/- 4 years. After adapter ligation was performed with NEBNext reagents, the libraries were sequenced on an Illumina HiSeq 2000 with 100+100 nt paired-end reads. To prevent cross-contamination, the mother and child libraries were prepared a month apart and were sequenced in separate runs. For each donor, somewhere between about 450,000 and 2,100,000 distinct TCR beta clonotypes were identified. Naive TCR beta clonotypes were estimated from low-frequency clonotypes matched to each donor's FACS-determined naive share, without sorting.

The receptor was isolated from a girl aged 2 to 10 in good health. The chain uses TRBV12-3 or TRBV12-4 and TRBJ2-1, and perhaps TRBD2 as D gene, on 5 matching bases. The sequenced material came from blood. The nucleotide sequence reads TGTGCCAGCAGTTTAGTGGGGAGCCTTGCCTACAATGAGCAGTTCTTC. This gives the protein CASSLVGSLAYNEQFF.